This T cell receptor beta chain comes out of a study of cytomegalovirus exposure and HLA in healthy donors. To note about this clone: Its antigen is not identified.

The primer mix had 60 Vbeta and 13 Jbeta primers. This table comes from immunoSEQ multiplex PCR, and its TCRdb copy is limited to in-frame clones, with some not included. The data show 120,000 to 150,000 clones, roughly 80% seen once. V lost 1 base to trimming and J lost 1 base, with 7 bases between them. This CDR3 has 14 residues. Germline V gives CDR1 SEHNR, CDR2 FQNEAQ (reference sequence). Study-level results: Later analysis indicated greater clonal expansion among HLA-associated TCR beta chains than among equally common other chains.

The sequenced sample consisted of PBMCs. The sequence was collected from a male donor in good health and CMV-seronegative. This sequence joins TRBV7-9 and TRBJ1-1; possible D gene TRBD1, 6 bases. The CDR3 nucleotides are TGTGCCAGCAGCTTAGAGGGACAGAACACTGAAGCTTTCTTT. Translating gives CASSLEGQNTEAFF.